Following are 32 T cell receptor beta chains from one sample sequenced in a study of blood T cell repertoires in COVID-19. Repertoires were generated with immunoSEQ multiplex PCR, while TCRdb's copy carries only in-frame clones and drops some. The table lists more than 250,000 clones, roughly 80% of them singletons. Sequencing used PBMCs or T cells enriched from blood (not recorded which). The receptors come from a man aged 40-55 years who had been exposed to COVID-19.

The chain is built from TRBV12-3 or TRBV12-4 and TRBJ2-7; D remains unclear. V was cut by 6 bases and J by 4 bases, with 7 bases left in between. The CDR3 totals 11 residues. The CDR3 spells CASRTRYEQYF. The CDR3 DNA sequence: TGTGCCAGCAGGACCAGGTACGAGCAGTACTTC.

This sequence joins TRBV7-9 and TRBJ2-4; 9 nucleotides match TRBD1. The CDR3 sequence is 16 residues long. The germline V gene encodes CDR1 SEHNR and CDR2 FQNEAQ (reference sequence). V shed 5 bases, J shed 1 base, and the junction held 6 bases outside the gene matches. The CDR3, as DNA: TGTGCCAGCAGCCCACCGACAGGGGGGGCCAAAAACATTCAGTACTTC. This sequence encodes CASSPPTGGAKNIQYF.

The V and J genes are TRBV19 and TRBJ2-7; possible D gene TRBD2, 5 bases. The CDR3 contains 16 residues. Germline V gene lookup returns CDR1 LNHDA and CDR2 SQIVND (reference sequence). V dropped 1 base and J dropped 1 base, with 14 bases sitting between them. The CDR3 region has the DNA TGTGCCAGTAGTATAGGAGACTCGGGGTTATCCTACGAGCAGTACTTC. Encoded protein: CASSIGDSGLSYEQYF.

The J gene is TRBJ2-1, the V gene TRBV5-6; 13 bases fit TRBD2. The CDR3 consists of 15 residues. CDR1 is SGHDT and CDR2 is YYEEEE in the germline V gene. With V trimmed by 4 bases and J by 8 bases, 6 bases remained unmatched. The CDR3 here is CASSRRLAGGDEQFF. In nucleotides, the CDR3 is TGTGCCAGCAGCCGGCGACTAGCGGGAGGTGATGAGCAGTTCTTC.

The J gene is TRBJ1-5, the V gene TRBV3-1 (or the pseudogene TRBV3-2), with unresolved D. The CDR3 length is 13 residues. The germline V gene has CDR1 LGHDT and CDR2 YNNKEL (reference sequence). The V gene lost 5 bases and the J gene lost 7 bases, with 12 bases spanning the gap. The CDR3 DNA reads as TGTGCCAGCAGCAACGGAGGGAACCAGCCCCAGCATTTT. Its translation is CASSNGGNQPQHF.

The CDR3 spells CASSQDRVEQYF. Written as DNA, the CDR3 is TGTGCCAGCAGCCAAGATCGGGTCGAGCAGTACTTC. This chain links TRBV3-1 (or the pseudogene TRBV3-2) with TRBJ2-7; D not resolved. CDR1 and CDR2 (germline): LGHDT, YNNKEL (reference sequence). This CDR3 contains 12 residues. V lost 0 bases and J 6 bases, leaving 6 bases between the germline ends.

This chain connects TRBV5-6 to TRBJ2-5; TRBD1 matches 9 bases. CDR3 size: 16 residues. After removal of 2 bases from V and 6 bases from J, the junction contained 11 bases not matched to a gene. Germline V lookup: CDR1 SGHDT, CDR2 YYEEEE. CDR3 in amino acids: CASSFPPGTGRKTQYF. CDR3 coding DNA: TGTGCCAGCAGCTTTCCCCCCGGGACAGGGAGGAAGACCCAGTACTTC.

The J gene is TRBJ1-3, the V gene TRBV11-2; 10 positions match TRBD1. The V gene's germline CDR1 is SGHAT and CDR2 FQNNGV. V gave up 4 bases and J gave up 1 base; unmatched junction bases: 7. The CDR3 loop spans 17 amino acids. Here the CDR3 DNA reads TGTGCCAGCAGCTCTTGGGACAGGGGTTATTCTGGAAACACCATATATTTT. Amino acid sequence: CASSSWDRGYSGNTIYF.

This clone was counted a few times. The chain recombines TRBV18 with TRBJ2-2; no reliable D call. Germline CDR1 reads KGHSH; CDR2 reads LQKENI. The CDR3 sequence is 14 residues long. Deletions cut 2 bases from V and 4 bases from J, with 8 bases between. The CDR3 bases are TGTGCCAGCTCACCAGACACCCGCACCGGGGAGCTGTTTTTT. Amino acids: CASSPDTRTGELFF.

The CDR3 loop reads CASSSPTGDPQYF. In DNA, the CDR3 is TGTGCCAGCAGCTCCCCTACCGGGGATCCCCAGTACTTC. The chain links TRBV5-6 to TRBJ2-4; D is possibly TRBD2 (5 bases). Trimming cost V 3 bases and J 13 bases, with 17 bases left between them. The CDR3 extends over 13 amino acids. Germline values: CDR1 SGHDT, CDR2 YYEEEE.

Of note for this clone: One end of the junction is discordant with germline, which a read error may explain. The V call is TRBV7-7, the J call TRBJ2-1, with D possibly being TRBD1 (7 bases). CDR1 and CDR2 from the germline V gene are SSHAT and FNYEAQ (reference sequence). The CDR3 has 15 amino acids. In DNA form, the CDR3 reads TGTGCTAGCAGCTTAGGGGGCGGGAAGCCCTCTGAGCAGTTCTTC. It translates to CASSLGGGKPSEQFF.

The rearrangement links TRBV27 to TRBJ2-5; 11 bases map to TRBD2. The germline V gene encodes CDR1 MNHEY and CDR2 SMNVEV (reference sequence). The CDR3 sequence is 15 residues long. V shed 6 bases, J shed 2 bases, and the junction held 5 bases outside the gene matches. The CDR3 nucleotides read TGTGCCAGCAGCTTGACTAGCGGGAATCAAGAGACCCAGTACTTC. It codes for CASSLTSGNQETQYF.

The rearrangement links TRBV5-6 to TRBJ2-7; 8 bases line up with TRBD1. From germline, CDR1 is SGHDT and CDR2 YYEEEE. The CDR3 runs 13 residues. V was pared by 10 bases and J by 6 bases, with 12 bases of the junction left unmatched. Here the CDR3 reads CASLQGALGEQYF. For the CDR3, the DNA is TGTGCCTCACTCCAGGGGGCGCTGGGCGAGCAGTACTTC. The variable domain in full, with the rest retrieved from reference TRBV5-6 and TRBJ2-7, is DAGVTQSPTHLIKTRGQQVTLRCSPKSGHDTVSWYQQALGQGPQFIFQYYEEEERQRGNFPDRFSGHQFPNYSSELNVNALLLGDSALYLCASLQGALGEQYFGPGTRLTVT.

This clone was observed once. This chain links TRBV7-2 with TRBJ2-7; TRBD1 matches at 10 bases. Per the germline V gene, CDR1 is SGHTA and CDR2 is FQGNSA. The CDR3 extends over 17 amino acids. V trimming: 5 bases; J trimming: 3 bases; junction bases outside the gene matches: 13. The CDR3 sequence: CASSNLRKGDRGYEQYF. The CDR3 nucleotides read TGTGCCAGCAGCAATCTTCGGAAGGGGGACAGGGGCTACGAGCAGTACTTC.

The chain joins TRBV5-8 to TRBJ1-5; 7 bases match TRBD1. V gave up 4 bases and J gave up 2 bases; unmatched junction bases: 3. The CDR3 has 14 residues. The germline gives CDR1 SGHTS, CDR2 YDEGEE. The chain's CDR3 is CASSLTGRNQPQHF. The DNA for the CDR3 is TGTGCCAGCAGCCTGACAGGGCGCAATCAGCCCCAGCATTTT.

The rearrangement links TRBV27 to TRBJ1-6; D gene ambiguous. The V gene's germline CDR1 is MNHEY and CDR2 SMNVEV (reference sequence). Trimming stripped 2 bases from V and 10 bases from J, with 6 bases between. The CDR3 consists of 12 residues. This chain's CDR3 is CASSLRRSPLHF. The CDR3 nucleotides read TGTGCCAGCAGTTTACGTCGGTCACCCCTCCACTTT.

The chain combines TRBV5-1 with TRBJ2-5, with 13 bases matching TRBD2. From germline, CDR1 is SGHRS and CDR2 YFSETQ. V gave up 4 bases and J gave up 5 bases; unmatched junction bases: 5. The CDR3 extends over 15 amino acids. In nucleotides, the CDR3 is TGCGCCAGCAGCGGGACTAGCGGGACGGGGGAGACCCAGTACTTC. The encoded protein is CASSGTSGTGETQYF.

This clone was detected a few times. The DNA for the CDR3 is TGTGCCAGCAGCCAAGATGAGCAGGGCTCCACTGAAGCTTTCTTT. This sequence encodes CASSQDEQGSTEAFF. The V gene is TRBV4-2, the J gene TRBJ1-1, with D possibly being TRBD1 (5 bases). V was trimmed by 0 bases and J by 4 bases, leaving 12 bases between them. Germline V gene data show CDR1 as LGHNA and CDR2 as YNFKEQ. This CDR3 spans 15 amino acids.

The chain employs TRBV29-1 and TRBJ1-1, with TRBD1 identical over 7 bases. There are 13 residues in the CDR3. The germline V gene has CDR1 SQVTM and CDR2 ANQGSEA. V was pared by 7 bases and J by 4 bases, with 9 bases of the junction left unmatched. In nucleotides, the CDR3 is TGCAGCGCCCGGGACAGAGGAACCACTGAAGCTTTCTTT. Amino acids: CSARDRGTTEAFF.

This clone was counted between two and nine times. CDR3 amino acids: CASSSTSGSVYEQYF. CDR3 coding DNA: TGCGCCAGCAGCTCAACTAGCGGGAGTGTCTACGAGCAGTACTTC. This rearrangement joins TRBV5-1 to TRBJ2-7; 11 nucleotides match TRBD2. Germline-derived CDR1 and CDR2 are SGHRS and YFSETQ. CDR3 length equals 15 residues. V was clipped by 3 bases and J by 3 bases; unmatched bases: 5.

This clone was counted only a few times. The rearrangement links TRBV19 to TRBJ1-4; D gene unclear. V was shortened by 1 base and J by 11 bases, with 8 bases between the two germline ends. CDR3 size: 12 residues. Germline CDR1 is LNHDA and CDR2 is SQIVND (reference sequence). This CDR3 reads CASSIGREKLFF. CDR3 nucleotides: TGTGCCAGTAGTATAGGTAGAGAGAAACTGTTTTTT.

J is TRBJ1-6 and V is TRBV11-2; 7 bases fit TRBD1. J gave up 9 bases and V 3 bases, and 2 bases lay outside the gene matches. Germline V gene sequence: CDR1 SGHAT, CDR2 FQNNGV. The CDR3 extends over 13 amino acids. CDR3 region: CASSLTGSSPLHF. CDR3 nucleotide sequence: TGTGCCAGCAGCTTGACAGGGTCTTCACCCCTCCACTTT.

The chain joins TRBV14 to TRBJ2-1; 7 nucleotides align to TRBD1. The ends lost 6 bases at V and 6 bases at J; junction bases unmatched: 5. This CDR3 contains 13 residues. Germline assignment: CDR1 SGHDN and CDR2 FVKESK. The CDR3 loop reads CASRRTGANEQFF. DNA of the CDR3: TGTGCCAGCAGGCGAACAGGGGCCAATGAGCAGTTCTTC.

This sequence joins TRBV3-1 (or the pseudogene TRBV3-2) and TRBJ1-4, with no clear D. Germline CDR1 and CDR2: LGHDT and YNNKEL (reference sequence). Deletions cut 3 bases from V and 8 bases from J, with 10 bases between. This CDR3 comprises 13 residues. CDR3 residues: CASSQVPREKLFF. CDR3 coding DNA: TGTGCCAGCAGCCAGGTCCCCAGAGAAAAACTGTTTTTT.

This clone was seen a few times. The chain has TRBV29-1 and TRBJ2-2; possible D gene TRBD2, 6 bases. The V gene lost 4 bases and the J gene lost 1 base, with 10 bases spanning the gap. CDR1 and CDR2 (germline): SQVTM, ANQGSEA. The CDR3 consists of 14 residues. The CDR3 nucleotides read TGCAGCGTTGGATGGGGAGGGAACACCGGGGAGCTGTTTTTT. Encoded protein: CSVGWGGNTGELFF.

This chain links TRBV5-1 with TRBJ2-3; perhaps TRBD1 as D (5 bases). In germline, CDR1 is SGHRS, CDR2 YFSETQ. The V gene lost 7 bases and the J gene lost 2 bases, with 14 bases spanning the gap. The CDR3 runs to 14 residues. The CDR3 bases are TGCGCCAGCGAAACAGGCGCGAACACAGATACGCAGTATTTT. Its translation is CASETGANTDTQYF.

This chain joins TRBV30 and TRBJ1-4; 7 bases line up with TRBD1. With 1 base clipped from V and 7 bases from J, the junction kept 3 bases outside the gene matches. Germline CDR1 is GTSNPN and CDR2 is SVGIG (reference sequence). This CDR3 is built from 13 residues. CDR3 nucleotides: TGTGCCTGGAGTGACCAGGGGGTTGAAAAACTGTTTTTT. Protein: CAWSDQGVEKLFF.

The rearrangement uses TRBV18 and TRBJ1-2; D not certain. The CDR3 loop spans 15 amino acids. Germline V lookup: CDR1 KGHSH, CDR2 LQKENI. V shed 3 bases and J shed 7 bases, with 18 bases lying between them. The chain's CDR3 is CASSPASSSSGGYTF. In nucleotides, the CDR3 is TGTGCCAGCTCACCTGCCTCATCTTCATCGGGTGGCTACACCTTC.

The chain couples TRBV29-1 to TRBJ2-5; weak D call: TRBD1 (6 bases). Per the germline V gene, CDR1 is SQVTM and CDR2 is ANQGSEA. The V and J ends lost 1 base and 1 base respectively, with 10 bases between them. The CDR3 has 14 residues. For the CDR3, the DNA is TGCAGCGTTGAAGTATGGGACATCCAAGAGACCCAGTACTTC. It codes for CSVEVWDIQETQYF.

This sequence joins TRBV2 and TRBJ1-2; 7 bases are a match to TRBD1. J lost 5 bases, V lost 3 bases, and 3 bases had no gene match. Looked up from germline, CDR1 is SNHLY and CDR2 is FYNNEI. This CDR3 spans 13 amino acids. CDR3 amino acids: CASSDPGQYGYTF. CDR3 sequence (DNA): TGTGCCAGCAGTGATCCGGGACAGTATGGCTACACCTTC.

The genes are TRBV6-1 and TRBJ2-7; D call uncertain. Deletions cut 3 bases from V and 4 bases from J, with 4 bases between. Germline-derived CDR1 and CDR2 are MNHNS and SASEGT. This CDR3 has 11 residues. CDR3 amino acids: CASSDLYEQYF. CDR3 bases: TGTGCCAGCAGTGACCTTTACGAGCAGTACTTC.

This rearrangement joins TRBV4-2 to TRBJ1-2; D remains ambiguous. Germline values: CDR1 LGHNA, CDR2 YNFKEQ. Trimming stripped 1 base from V and 4 bases from J, with 7 bases between. The CDR3 runs to 13 residues. The CDR3 is CASSQVSSYGYTF. The CDR3 bases are TGTGCCAGCAGCCAAGTGTCCAGCTATGGCTACACCTTC.